These 9 T cell receptor beta chains share one sample of origin, sequenced in a study of T-cell reconstitution after alpha-beta-depleted transplantation in children. Unique molecular identifiers were incorporated into the prepared TCRbeta library. From the PCR reads, TCRdb called clonotypes with MiXCR, one entry per CDR3 protein. In the table there are around 340,000 distinct CDR3 sequences, about an eighth of which are singletons. Sequencing was performed on PBMCs, taken from the stem cell graft. The receptors shown here come from a human donor who donated a stem cell graft to a child with Fanconi anemia.

This clonotype was observed at least ten times. V usage is TRBV12-3 or TRBV12-4 and J usage is TRBJ2-1; D gene ambiguous. There are 16 residues in the CDR3. The V gene lost 0 bases and the J gene lost 5 bases, with 14 bases spanning the gap. DNA of the CDR3: TGTGCCAGCAGTTTAGCCGACCTCCTTCTGAACAATGAGCAGTTCTTC. Its translation: CASSLADLLLNNEQFF.

There are many counts of this clonotype. This chain uses TRBV4-2 with TRBJ2-7; D is uncertain. The CDR3 totals 15 residues. Germline V CDR1 and CDR2: LGHNA, YNFKEQ. V lost 4 bases and J lost 0, with 13 bases in between. CDR3 DNA sequence: TGTGCCAGCAGCCCAGGCCGGGCAAGCTCCTACGAGCAGTACTTC. This sequence encodes CASSPGRASSYEQYF.

This clonotype was seen repeatedly, ten times or more. The CDR3 reads CASIYQWDMPNTEAFF. In DNA form, the CDR3 reads TGTGCCAGCATCTATCAATGGGACATGCCAAACACTGAAGCTTTCTTT. The chain uses TRBV28 and TRBJ1-1; tentatively, D is TRBD1 (6 bases). V was pared by 7 bases and J by 2 bases, with 20 bases between. Germline CDR1 is MDHEN and CDR2 is SYDVKM. The CDR3 covers 16 residues.

This clonotype was seen a handful of times. The rearrangement links TRBV20-1 to TRBJ1-2; TRBD1 is a possible D gene (6 bases). From germline, CDR1 is DFQATT and CDR2 SNEGSKA (reference sequence). Trimming pared 5 bases from V and 8 bases from J, leaving 18 bases between. There are 13 residues in the CDR3. The CDR3 coding sequence is TGCAGTGCTGTTAAACAGGGCGGAGAGGGCTACACCTTC. Translation: CSAVKQGGEGYTF.

V is TRBV7-6 and J is TRBJ2-5; D is undetermined. This CDR3 has 16 residues. The V and J ends lost 1 base and 2 bases respectively, with 14 bases between them. CDR1 and CDR2 (germline): SGHVS, FNYEAQ. CDR3 bases: TGTGCCAGCAGCTTAGGAGTGGTTCAGGCTCAAGAGACCCAGTACTTC. Protein: CASSLGVVQAQETQYF.

This clonotype was counted between two and nine times. The J gene is TRBJ2-1, the V gene TRBV10-3, with 11 bases identical to TRBD2. The CDR3 extends over 16 amino acids. Germline-derived CDR1 and CDR2 are ENHRY and SYGVKD. Trimming removed 2 bases from V and 4 bases from J; junction bases left unmatched: 4. The CDR3 protein is CAISEGLAGGYNEQFF. The DNA for the CDR3 is TGTGCCATCAGTGAGGGCCTAGCGGGGGGTTACAATGAGCAGTTCTTC.

The chain has TRBV7-9 and TRBJ2-7; D ambiguous. The V and J ends lost 2 bases and 5 bases respectively, with 16 bases between them. The CDR3 totals 15 residues. The germline V gene encodes CDR1 SEHNR and CDR2 FQNEAQ (reference sequence). The CDR3 DNA is TGTGCCAGCAGCTTATCGGGTGGTTTTGGGCACGAGCAGTACGTC. This gives the protein CASSLSGGFGHEQYV.

The gene calls are TRBV7-9 and TRBJ1-3, with unresolved D. V was pared by 0 bases and J by 0 bases, with 9 bases between. The CDR3 has 16 amino acids. The germline CDR1 and CDR2 sequences are SEHNR and FQNEAQ (reference sequence). In nucleotides, the CDR3 is TGTGCCAGCAGCTTAGCTCCAGCCGACTCTGGAAACACCATATATTTT. Protein sequence: CASSLAPADSGNTIYF.

This chain joins TRBV7-9 and TRBJ2-3, with D perhaps matching TRBD1 (5 bases). The V end lost 8 bases, the J end lost 3 bases, and 15 bases lay between the germline ends. CDR3 length equals 14 residues. Germline CDR1 reads SEHNR; CDR2 reads FQNEAQ (reference sequence). CDR3: CASDGAGYTDTQYF. As DNA, the CDR3 is TGTGCCAGCGATGGGGCAGGGTATACAGATACGCAGTATTTT.